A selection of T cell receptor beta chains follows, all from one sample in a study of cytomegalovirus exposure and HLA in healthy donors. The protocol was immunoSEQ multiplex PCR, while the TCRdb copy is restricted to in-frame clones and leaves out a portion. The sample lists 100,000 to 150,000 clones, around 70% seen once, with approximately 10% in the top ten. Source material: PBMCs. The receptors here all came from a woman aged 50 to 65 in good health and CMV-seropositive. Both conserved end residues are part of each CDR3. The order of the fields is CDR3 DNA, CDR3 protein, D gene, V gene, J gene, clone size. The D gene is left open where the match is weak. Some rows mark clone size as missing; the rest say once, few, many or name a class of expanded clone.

TGCGCCAGCAGCTCCGGACAGGGTCCTAACTATGGCTACACCTTC	CASSSGQGPNYGYTF	TRBD1	TRBV5-1	TRBJ1-2	-
TGTGCCAGCGGGGGACTAGCGGGAGTGAATGAGCAGTTCTTC	CASGGLAGVNEQFF	TRBD2	TRBV28	TRBJ2-1	-
TGTGCCAGCAGCGTACAGGGGTCCCAAGAGACCCAGTACTTC	CASSVQGSQETQYF	TRBD1	TRBV7-8	TRBJ2-5	-
TGCGCCAGCAGCCAAGACGTATTTGGGAGCGCTGGAAACACCATATATTTT	CASSQDVFGSAGNTIYF	-	TRBV4-3	TRBJ1-3	-
TGTGCCAGCAGCTTGAATTGGCGGGGAAGCGCCGGGGAGCTGTTTTTT	CASSLNWRGSAGELFF	-	TRBV5-6	TRBJ2-2	few
TGTGCCAGCAGCCCGGTGGGGGCGTCTAATGAAAAACTGTTTTTT	CASSPVGASNEKLFF	-	TRBV7-2	TRBJ1-4	-
TGTGCCAGCAGCCCTAGCGGGACTCGCTACGAGCAGTACTTC	CASSPSGTRYEQYF	TRBD2	TRBV7-9	TRBJ2-7	-
TGCGCCAGCAGCCAAGATATGGCAGCGGGGAGGCCAGATACGCAGTATTTT	CASSQDMAAGRPDTQYF	TRBD2	TRBV4-3	TRBJ2-3	-
TGTGCCAGCAGTTTAGGGTCAGGGAGCAATCAGCCCCAGCATTTT	CASSLGSGSNQPQHF	-	TRBV28	TRBJ1-5	-
TGTGCCAGTCGCGGCGTCGGCAATGAGCAGTTCTTC	CASRGVGNEQFF	-	TRBV7-9	TRBJ2-1	-
TGTGCCAAGGGCAGGGTGGGCACCGGGGAGCTGTTTTTT	CAKGRVGTGELFF	-	TRBV14	TRBJ2-2	-
TGCGCCAGCAGCCAGGCTAGCGGGGGACCGACAGATACGCAGTATTTT	CASSQASGGPTDTQYF	TRBD2	TRBV4-3	TRBJ2-3	-
TGTGCCAGCTCACGCCTTTTAAGGGGTGACAATCAGCCCCAGCATTTT	CASSRLLRGDNQPQHF	-	TRBV18	TRBJ1-5	once
TGTGCCAGCAAAATCATGAACACTGAAGCTTTCTTT	CASKIMNTEAFF	-	TRBV2	TRBJ1-1	-
TGTGCCAGCAGGCCTGGAGGACAGGGTGGCCTTCTCTATGGCTACACCTTC	CASRPGGQGGLLYGYTF	TRBD1	TRBV28	TRBJ1-2	-
TGTGCTAGTGGTTCCGGGACAGAGGGTGAGACCCAGTACTTC	CASGSGTEGETQYF	TRBD1	TRBV12-5	TRBJ2-5	-
TGTGCCAGCAGCACTTCGGGACAGGTGTCCTATGGCTACACCTTC	CASSTSGQVSYGYTF	TRBD1	TRBV13	TRBJ1-2	-
TGCGCCAGCAGCTTCCCCGAGACTAGCGCAAGCTCCTACAATGAGCAGTTCTTC	CASSFPETSASSYNEQFF	TRBD2	TRBV5-1	TRBJ2-1	-